The 17 T cell receptor beta chains below were found in one sample sequenced in a study of T-cell memory formation after mild COVID-19. TCRdb ran MiXCR on the 5' RACE reads and lists one entry per CDR3 protein. Of fewer than 700,000 distinct CDR3 sequences listed, 20% to 25% were seen once; the top ten hold about 8.2%. Sequencing was done on a sample of PBMCs or a T cell subset sorted from them (not recorded which). The source of these receptors is an adult woman who had mild COVID-19 (a few samples of this study predate the infection). Cell type and time point are not known.

This chain uses TRBV7-9 with TRBJ1-2, with D hard to call. V shed 2 bases and J shed 3 bases, with 13 bases lying between them. Germline V lookup: CDR1 SEHNR, CDR2 FQNEAQ (reference sequence). The CDR3 consists of 15 residues. The CDR3 DNA is TGTGCCAGCAGCTTACCGTGGGAGAGGGACTATGGCTACACCTTC. Amino acid sequence: CASSLPWERDYGYTF.

In this sample, this clonotype turned up a few times. This chain connects TRBV4-2 to TRBJ1-2; 8 bases are a match to TRBD1. Germline CDR1 and CDR2: LGHNA and YNFKEQ. CDR3 length equals 15 residues. V was clipped by 3 bases and J by 10 bases; unmatched bases: 13. CDR3 amino acids: CASSQPTRDRMYYTF. CDR3 nucleotides: TGTGCCAGCAGCCAGCCAACCCGGGACAGGATGTACTACACCTTC.

This clonotype was counted many times. The V gene is TRBV24-1, the J gene TRBJ2-5; 9 positions match TRBD1. CDR1 and CDR2 (germline): KGHDR, SFDVKD. This CDR3 is built from 17 residues. J was trimmed by 2 bases and V by 5 bases; bases with no gene match: 11. The CDR3 region is CATSGGRSGTGQETQYF. Here the CDR3 DNA reads TGTGCCACCAGTGGCGGAAGGTCAGGGACAGGGCAAGAGACCCAGTACTTC.

The table lists this clonotype with a count of one. The rearrangement uses TRBV19 and TRBJ2-7; no clear D gene. Germline values: CDR1 LNHDA, CDR2 SQIVND (reference sequence). This CDR3 has 14 residues. Deletions cut 9 bases from V and 3 bases from J, with 18 bases between. CDR3 region: CASSEILRRYEQYF. The CDR3 nucleotides are TGTGCCAGCTCGGAGATTCTTCGCCGCTACGAGCAGTACTTC. The full variable domain, rest sourced from reference TRBV19 and TRBJ2-7, is DGGITQSPKYLFRKEGQNVTLSCEQNLNHDAMYWYRQDPGQGLRLIYYSQIVNDFQKGDIAEGYSVSREKKESFPLTVTSAQKNPTAFYLCASSEILRRYEQYFGPGTRLTVT.

This clonotype was picked up a small number of times. V and J are TRBV29-1 and TRBJ2-7, with 11 bases fitting TRBD2. Germline V gives CDR1 SQVTM, CDR2 ANQGSEA. V shed 3 bases and J 3 bases; nucleotides not matched to a gene: 4. The CDR3 loop spans 14 amino acids. CDR3 region: CSVENTSGSYEQYF. CDR3 in DNA: TGCAGCGTTGAGAATACTAGCGGGAGCTACGAGCAGTACTTC.

This clonotype has just a few counts. V gene TRBV9 combines with J gene TRBJ2-5; D remains ambiguous. From germline, CDR1 is SGDLS and CDR2 YYNGEE. V lost 4 bases to trimming and J lost 5 bases, with 12 bases between them. The CDR3 is 13 residues long. The CDR3 loop reads CASSQRGQETQYF. DNA of the CDR3: TGTGCCAGCAGCCAACGTGGTCAGGAGACCCAGTACTTC.

The chain recombines TRBV6-1 with TRBJ2-2; D is unclear. This CDR3 spans 13 amino acids. Germline CDR1 is MNHNS and CDR2 is SASEGT. Trimming left V 4 bases short and J 7 bases short, with 10 bases between. CDR3 sequence (DNA): TGTGCCAGCAGTGTGCTGGGTGTCGGGGAGCTGTTTTTT. This codes for CASSVLGVGELFF.

The rearrangement uses TRBV24-1 and TRBJ2-7; possibly TRBD2 for D (5 bases). CDR3 length: 13 residues. Germline CDR1 is KGHDR and CDR2 is SFDVKD. Trimming left V 4 bases short and J 2 bases short, with 8 bases between. The CDR3 here is CATSEIGAYEQYF. The CDR3 DNA is TGTGCCACCAGTGAGATCGGGGCCTACGAGCAGTACTTC.

The chain uses TRBV3-1 and TRBJ2-7; TRBD1 aligns across 10 bases. Looked up from germline, CDR1 is LGHDT and CDR2 is YNNKEL (reference sequence). The CDR3 is made up of 16 amino acids. The V and J ends lost 4 bases and 6 bases, in that order; junction bases with no gene match: 12. CDR3 sequence reads: CASSPVPGQGFPEQYF. CDR3 coding DNA: TGTGCCAGCAGCCCGGTGCCGGGACAGGGGTTTCCCGAGCAGTACTTC.

This clonotype was seen at least ten times. J is TRBJ1-1 and V is TRBV24-1, with D perhaps TRBD1 (6 bases). The CDR3 contains 16 residues. Germline V gives CDR1 KGHDR, CDR2 SFDVKD. V lost 7 bases, J lost 6 bases, and 23 bases lay in between. The CDR3 coding sequence is TGTGCCACCAGAGGCCAGGAGGGCAGGGGAGCCGCTGAAGCTTTCTTT. Protein product: CATRGQEGRGAAEAFF.

This clonotype was observed many times. The rearrangement joins TRBV20-1 to TRBJ2-3; no reliable D call. V was cut by 2 bases and J by 7 bases, with 16 bases left in between. Germline-derived CDR1 and CDR2 are DFQATT and SNEGSKA (reference sequence). The CDR3 runs to 14 residues. CDR3 nucleotide sequence: TGCAGTGCTAGATCGACGGGCCGCACGCATACGCAGTATTTT. Amino acid sequence: CSARSTGRTHTQYF.

The CDR3 DNA follows: TGTGCCAGCAGCCTGACTAGCGGGAGTGAGAACGGGGAGCTGTTTTTT. Translated: CASSLTSGSENGELFF. This chain joins TRBV7-2 and TRBJ2-2, with 12 nucleotides matching TRBD2. V lost 5 bases to trimming and J lost 7 bases; unmatched junction nucleotides: 8. The CDR3 totals 16 residues. The germline V gene encodes CDR1 SGHTA and CDR2 FQGNSA.

This clonotype was picked up a small number of times. The chain employs TRBV29-1 and TRBJ2-7; D gene ambiguous. V dropped 7 bases and J dropped 3 bases, with 13 bases sitting between them. CDR1 SQVTM and CDR2 ANQGSEA come from the germline V gene. This CDR3 has 12 residues. CDR3: CSARSRGYEQYF. The DNA for the CDR3 is TGCAGCGCCCGGTCCCGAGGCTACGAGCAGTACTTC.

The V and J genes are TRBV5-5 and TRBJ1-2; D is uncertain. Trimming removed 3 bases from V and 8 bases from J, with 14 bases in between. The CDR3 spans 13 residues. Germline CDR1 and CDR2: SGHKS and YYEKEE (reference sequence). As DNA, the CDR3 is TGTGCCAGCAGCTCCCGGCCCGCAGAAGGCTACACCTTC. Its protein product is CASSSRPAEGYTF. The entire variable domain, with the rest obtained from reference TRBV5-5 and TRBJ1-2, is as follows: DAGVTQSPTHLIKTRGQQVTLRCSPISGHKSVSWYQQVLGQGPQFIFQYYEKEERGRGNFPDRFSARQFPNYSSELNVNALLLGDSALYLCASSSRPAEGYTFGSGTRLTVV.

Here the CDR3 DNA reads TGCGCCAGCAGCAGGGAGTCCAACTATGGCTACACCTTC. The encoded protein is CASSRESNYGYTF. The chain recombines TRBV5-1 with TRBJ1-2, with D unclear. The CDR3 length is 13 residues. Germline values: CDR1 SGHRS, CDR2 YFSETQ. V dropped 4 bases and J dropped 2 bases, with 9 bases sitting between them.

This chain uses TRBV6-5 with TRBJ1-1; tentatively, D is TRBD1 (6 bases). Trimming removed 2 bases at V and 4 bases at J, with 23 bases between. The length of the CDR3 is 18 residues. Germline V gene sequence: CDR1 MNHEY, CDR2 SVGAGI. In DNA form, the CDR3 reads TGTGCCAGCAGTTACCTACCTACTCGACAGGTCAGGGGCACTGAAGCTTTCTTT. Translating it yields CASSYLPTRQVRGTEAFF.

The chain employs TRBV13 and TRBJ2-1, with TRBD1 matching over 8 bases. This CDR3 has 14 residues. CDR1 and CDR2 (germline): PRHDT, FYEKMQ (reference sequence). Losses at the gene ends were 5 bases for V and 5 bases for J; bases not matched to a gene: 5. CDR3 bases: TGTGCCAGCAGCAAGGGACAGGTCAACAATGAGCAGTTCTTC. Translating gives CASSKGQVNNEQFF.